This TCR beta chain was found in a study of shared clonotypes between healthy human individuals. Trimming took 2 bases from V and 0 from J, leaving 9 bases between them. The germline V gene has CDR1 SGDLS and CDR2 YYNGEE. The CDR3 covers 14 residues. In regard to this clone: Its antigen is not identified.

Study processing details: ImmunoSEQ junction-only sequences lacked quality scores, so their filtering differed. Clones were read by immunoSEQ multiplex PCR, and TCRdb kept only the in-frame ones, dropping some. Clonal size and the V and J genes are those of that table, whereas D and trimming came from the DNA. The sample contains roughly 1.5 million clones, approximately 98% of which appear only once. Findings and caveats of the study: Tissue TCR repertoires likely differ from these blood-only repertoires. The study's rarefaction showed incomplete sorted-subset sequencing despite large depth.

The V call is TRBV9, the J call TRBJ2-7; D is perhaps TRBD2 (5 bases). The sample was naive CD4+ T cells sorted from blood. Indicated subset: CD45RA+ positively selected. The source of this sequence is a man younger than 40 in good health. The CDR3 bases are TGTGCCAGCAGCGTGTCGCGGGTCTCCTACGAGCAGTACTTC. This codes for CASSVSRVSYEQYF.